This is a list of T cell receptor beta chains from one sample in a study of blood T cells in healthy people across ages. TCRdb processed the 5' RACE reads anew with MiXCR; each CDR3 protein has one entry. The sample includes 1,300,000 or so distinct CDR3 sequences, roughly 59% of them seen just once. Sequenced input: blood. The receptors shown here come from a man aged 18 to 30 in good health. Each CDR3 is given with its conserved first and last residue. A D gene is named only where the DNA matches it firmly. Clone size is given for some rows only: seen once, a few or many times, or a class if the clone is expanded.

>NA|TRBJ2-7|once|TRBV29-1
TGCAGCGTTGAGAACCGAGTGGCGGGATCCTACGAGCAGTACTTC
CSVENRVAGSYEQYF
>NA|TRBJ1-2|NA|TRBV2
TGTGCCACTATAGCGCGGGTACTAGGTGGCTACACCTTC
CATIARVLGGYTF
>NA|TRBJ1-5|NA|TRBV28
TGTGCCAGCAGTCCCCCGGAGCGGGATCAGCCCCAGCATTTT
CASSPPERDQPQHF
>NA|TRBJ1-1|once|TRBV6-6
TGTGCCAGCAGGGGCCTTCAGAACACTGAAGCTTTCTTT
CASRGLQNTEAFF
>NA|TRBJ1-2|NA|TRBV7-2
TGTGCCAGCAGTGTGTTGAGCTCATCTGGGTATGGCTACACCTTC
CASSVLSSSGYGYTF
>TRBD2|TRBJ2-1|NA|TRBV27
TGTGCCAGCAGTCCAAGAGCGGGAGGTAATGAGCAGTTCTTC
CASSPRAGGNEQFF
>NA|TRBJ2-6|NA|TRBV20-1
TGCAGTGCTCAAAAGGGTGAGGCTGGGGCCAACGTCCTGACTTTC
CSAQKGEAGANVLTF
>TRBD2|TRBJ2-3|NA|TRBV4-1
TGCGCCAGCAGCCAGCTAGCGGGTCCTAGCACAGATACGCAGTATTTT
CASSQLAGPSTDTQYF
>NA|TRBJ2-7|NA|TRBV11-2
TGTGCCAGCAGCTTAGCCACAGGTCCCCACGAGCAGTACTTC
CASSLATGPHEQYF
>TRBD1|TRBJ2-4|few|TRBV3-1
TGTGCCAGCACCCGAGGGACAGGGGGACGGGCCAAAAACATTCAGTACTTC
CASTRGTGGRAKNIQYF
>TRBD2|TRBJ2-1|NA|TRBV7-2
TGTGCCAGCAGCTCGACGGGACTAGCGGGGGGTCGGTTCTTC
CASSSTGLAGGRFF
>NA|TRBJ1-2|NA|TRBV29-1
TGCAGCGTTACAGGGAGTACTGGCTACACCTTC
CSVTGSTGYTF
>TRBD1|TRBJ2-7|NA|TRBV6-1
TGTGCCAGCAGCGAACTAGAGGGGGCGTACGAGCAGTACTTC
CASSELEGAYEQYF
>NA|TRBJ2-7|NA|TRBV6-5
TGTGCCAGCAGTACGGACTGGGCGGGCGAGCAGTACTTC
CASSTDWAGEQYF
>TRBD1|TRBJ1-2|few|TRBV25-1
TGTGCCAGCAGTGACCCTGGACAGGAGATATATGGCTACACCTTC
CASSDPGQEIYGYTF
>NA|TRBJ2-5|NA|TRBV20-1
TGCAGTGCCGAATCCAGGGGACCCCAACAAGAGACCCAGTACTTC
CSAESRGPQQETQYF
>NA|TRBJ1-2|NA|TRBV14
TGTGCCAGCAGCCAAGTATACCAGGGAGCTAACTATGGCTACACCTTC
CASSQVYQGANYGYTF
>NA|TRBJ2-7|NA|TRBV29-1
TGCAGCGTTGAACGGGTCCCCTCCTACAATGAGCAGTACTTC
CSVERVPSYNEQYF
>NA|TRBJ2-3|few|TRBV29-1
TGTAGCGTTGAAGATCTGGCTAGCACAGATACGCAGTATTTT
CSVEDLASTDTQYF
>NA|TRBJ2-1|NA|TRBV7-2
TGTGCCAGCAGCTTCTTCTTGGCAGGTACCTCTGATGAGCAGTTCTTC
CASSFFLAGTSDEQFF
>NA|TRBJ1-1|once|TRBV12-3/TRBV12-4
TGTGCCAGCAGTTTAAATTGGGGGGCTGAAGCTTTCTTT
CASSLNWGAEAFF
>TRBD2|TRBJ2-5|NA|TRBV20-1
TGCAGTGCTAGTCTTCTAGCGGAACAAGAGACCCAGTACTTC
CSASLLAEQETQYF
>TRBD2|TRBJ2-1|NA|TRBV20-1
TGCAGTGTCGACTCCTGGGGACTAGTGGACAATGAGCAGTTCTTC
CSVDSWGLVDNEQFF
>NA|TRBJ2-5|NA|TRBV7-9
TGTGCCAGCAGTTTCCCTTCATGGTACCAGGAGACCCAGTACTTC
CASSFPSWYQETQYF
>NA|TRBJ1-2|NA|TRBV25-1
TGTGCCAGCAGTGACCCTCCCCACTATGGCTACACCTTC
CASSDPPHYGYTF
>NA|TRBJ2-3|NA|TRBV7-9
TGTGCCAGCAGCCCGGAGGGGGGTTGGGATACGCAGTATTTT
CASSPEGGWDTQYF
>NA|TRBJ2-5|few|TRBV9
TGTGCCAGCAGCGTAGATGGGGTTGATGAGACCCAGTACTTC
CASSVDGVDETQYF
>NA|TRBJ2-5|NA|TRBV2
TGTGCCAAAAAGAGGACACACCAAGAGACCCAGTACTTC
CAKKRTHQETQYF
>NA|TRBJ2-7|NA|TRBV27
TGTGCCAGCAGTTTACAGGGAGCTCCCCCCTACGAGCAGTACTTC
CASSLQGAPPYEQYF
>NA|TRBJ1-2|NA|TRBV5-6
TGTGCCAGCAGCTTGGCCGACGGGGGTAGGTCTGGCTACACCTTC
CASSLADGGRSGYTF
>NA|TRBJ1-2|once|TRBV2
TGTGCCATCAGACGACAGTGGGGGGATGGCTACACCTTC
CAIRRQWGDGYTF
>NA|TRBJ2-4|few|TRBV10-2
TGCGTCAGCAGTGAGGTTGGACAGAAAAACATTCAGTACTTC
CVSSEVGQKNIQYF
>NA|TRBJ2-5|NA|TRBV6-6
TGTGCCACCCAGGAAGTCGGCTTCCAAGAGACCCAGTACTTC
CATQEVGFQETQYF
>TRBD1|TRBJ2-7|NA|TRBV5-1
TGCGCCGGCAGCTCCCACCGGGACAGGGGATCCTACGAGCAGTACTTC
CAGSSHRDRGSYEQYF
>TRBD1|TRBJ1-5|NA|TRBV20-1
TGCAGTGCTAGTAGGGGGACAGGGGTCGATCAGCCCCAGCATTTT
CSASRGTGVDQPQHF
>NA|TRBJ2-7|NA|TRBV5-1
TGCGCCAGCAGCGTGGCCCTCCTAGCGCGAGAGCAGTACTTC
CASSVALLAREQYF
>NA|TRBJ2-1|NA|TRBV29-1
TGCAGCGTTGTGTGGCTGGGTGAGACCTACAATGAGCAGTTCTTC
CSVVWLGETYNEQFF